The 12 T cell receptor beta chains in this list originate from one sample, sequenced in a study of identical twins. TCRdb ran MiXCR on the 5' RACE reads and lists one entry per CDR3 protein. Of around 670,000 distinct CDR3 sequences in the sample, less than 7% are singletons; the top ten hold under 2%. The sequencing sample was made of naive T cells sorted from blood. All receptors derive from a man between 18 and 29 years old in good health.

This clonotype has at least ten counts. The chain is built from TRBV5-1 and TRBJ1-1; D call uncertain. The CDR3 has 14 residues. V lost 6 bases and J 1 base, leaving 13 bases between the germline ends. Per the germline V gene, CDR1 is SGHRS and CDR2 is YFSETQ. CDR3 residues: CASTLDGWNTEAFF. In nucleotides, the CDR3 is TGCGCCAGCACCCTAGACGGATGGAACACTGAAGCTTTCTTT.

This clonotype was counted ten times or more. V and J are TRBV5-1 and TRBJ1-3, with TRBD1 as a possible D gene (5 bases). CDR3 size: 16 residues. The germline V gene has CDR1 SGHRS and CDR2 YFSETQ. Trimming pared 1 base from V and 0 bases from J, leaving 11 bases between. The CDR3 loop reads CASSLRDSRSGNTIYF. The CDR3 nucleotides are TGCGCCAGCAGCTTGCGGGACTCCCGCTCTGGAAACACCATATATTTT.

The rearrangement joins TRBV11-2 to TRBJ2-1; possible D gene TRBD2, 5 bases. The CDR3 totals 12 residues. V dropped 4 bases and J dropped 8 bases, with 9 bases sitting between them. Germline V gene sequence: CDR1 SGHAT, CDR2 FQNNGV. CDR3 DNA: TGTGCCAGCAGCTCACTAGGAGATGAGCAGTTCTTC. Its translation: CASSSLGDEQFF.

Written as DNA, the CDR3 is TGTGCCAGCACCCCCATAAGTAGCGGGTCTTCAGGGGAGCTGTTTTTT. This translates into CASTPISSGSSGELFF. The genes are TRBV2 and TRBJ2-2, with TRBD2 matching 7 bases. CDR1 SNHLY and CDR2 FYNNEI come from the germline V gene. With V trimmed by 7 bases and J by 8 bases, 16 bases remained unmatched. The CDR3 contains 16 residues.

Ten or more counts support this clonotype. The chain joins TRBV5-1 to TRBJ2-7; D call uncertain. In germline, CDR1 is SGHRS, CDR2 YFSETQ. The CDR3 extends over 14 amino acids. CDR3 nucleotide sequence: TGTGCCAGCAGCTTAGGTGCAGGCTCCTACGAGCAGTACGTC. Protein sequence: CASSLGAGSYEQYV.

This clonotype was counted many times. The J gene is TRBJ2-1, the V gene TRBV29-1; possible D gene TRBD2, 5 bases. The V and J ends lost 7 bases and 7 bases respectively, with 11 bases between them. This CDR3 is built from 11 residues. Germline CDR1 is SQVTM and CDR2 is ANQGSEA. This CDR3 is CSGETGNEQFF. CDR3 nucleotides: TGCAGCGGGGAGACCGGAAATGAGCAGTTCTTC.

Many counts were recorded for this clonotype. The chain employs TRBV20-1 and TRBJ2-3, with TRBD2 identical over 8 bases. V was pared by 5 bases and J by 0 bases, with 4 bases of the junction left unmatched. The CDR3 has 14 residues. Germline lookup yields CDR1 DFQATT and CDR2 SNEGSKA (reference sequence). CDR3: CSAPSGWSTDTQYF. DNA of the CDR3: TGCAGTGCTCCTAGCGGGTGGAGCACAGATACGCAGTATTTT.

This clonotype was observed a handful of times. The rearrangement links TRBV30 to TRBJ2-7; TRBD2 agrees at 15 bases. V shed 8 bases, J shed 3 bases, and the junction held 17 bases outside the gene matches. Germline CDR1 GTSNPN, CDR2 SVGIG (reference sequence). CDR3 length: 18 amino acids. The CDR3 sequence is CARGTLGLAGGLHYEQYF. CDR3 nucleotides: TGTGCCCGCGGAACCCTAGGACTAGCGGGAGGGCTACACTACGAGCAGTACTTC.

This clonotype was detected ten times or more. The J gene is TRBJ2-1, the V gene TRBV12-3 or TRBV12-4, with 12 bases fitting TRBD2. The CDR3 is 19 amino acids. The ends lost 0 bases at V and 4 bases at J; junction bases unmatched: 10. CDR3 in DNA: TGTGCCAGCAGTTTAGCGAGGCTAGCGGGAGGGATGAATTACAATGAGCAGTTCTTC. It yields the protein CASSLARLAGGMNYNEQFF.

This clonotype appeared a few times. The V call is TRBV5-1, the J call TRBJ2-1; possibly TRBD2 for D (5 bases). CDR1 is SGHRS, CDR2 YFSETQ, per germline. V lost 0 bases to trimming and J lost 14 bases, with 12 bases between them. The CDR3 spans 12 residues. The CDR3 is CASSLERPYEFF. The CDR3 bases are TGCGCCAGCAGCTTGGAGCGGCCGTACGAGTTCTTC.

This clonotype showed up many times. The chain combines TRBV25-1 with TRBJ1-6; maybe TRBD1 (5 bases). The CDR3 loop spans 14 amino acids. Looked up from germline, CDR1 is MGHDK and CDR2 is SYGVNS. V was clipped by 5 bases and J by 6 bases, with 11 bases between them. Here the CDR3 reads CASSRLGGNSPLHF. The CDR3 DNA reads as TGTGCCAGCAGTCGACTGGGGGGTAATTCACCCCTCCACTTT.

The rearrangement joins TRBV3-1 to TRBJ2-7; no reliable D call. Trimming cost V 3 bases and J 6 bases, with 12 bases left between them. The CDR3 is 13 amino acids. The germline V gene has CDR1 LGHDT and CDR2 YNNKEL (reference sequence). The CDR3 coding sequence is TGTGCCAGCAGCCAGATGGACCAGACCGAGCAGTACTTC. Amino acid sequence: CASSQMDQTEQYF.